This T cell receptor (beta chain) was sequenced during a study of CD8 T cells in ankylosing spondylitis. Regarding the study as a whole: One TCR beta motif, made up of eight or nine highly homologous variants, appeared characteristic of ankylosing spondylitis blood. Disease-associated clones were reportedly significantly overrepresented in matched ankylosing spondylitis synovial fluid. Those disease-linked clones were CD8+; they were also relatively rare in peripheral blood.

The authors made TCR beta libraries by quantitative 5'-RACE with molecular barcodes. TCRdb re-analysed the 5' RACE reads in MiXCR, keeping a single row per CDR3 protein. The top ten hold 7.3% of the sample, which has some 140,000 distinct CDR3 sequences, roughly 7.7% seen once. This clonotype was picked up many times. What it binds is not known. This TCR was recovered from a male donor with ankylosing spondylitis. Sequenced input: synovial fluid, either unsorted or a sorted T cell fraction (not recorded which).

The CDR3 loop reads CASSFGLGTDTQYF. DNA for the CDR3: TGTGCCAGCAGCTTTGGACTAGGAACAGATACGCAGTATTTT. This chain links TRBV7-2 with TRBJ2-3; 7 bases agree with TRBD2. The length of the CDR3 is 14 residues. Germline V lookup: CDR1 SGHTA, CDR2 FQGNSA. Losses at the gene ends were 3 bases for V and 3 bases for J; bases not matched to a gene: 3.